This T cell receptor (beta chain) was documented in a study of Ad26.COV2.S vaccination and SARS-CoV-2 variants. Across the study: Ad26.COV2.S, an intramuscular injection, was given once or twice 56 days apart.

The treatment denotes: around 19 received Ad26.COV2.S at low or high dose, single or two shots; about 5 received placebo; per-sample allocation not given. Sampling was done on day 63 after the first vaccine or placebo injection. The CDR3 covers 15 residues. Germline CDR1 reads GTSNPN; CDR2 reads SVGIG (reference sequence). V was cut by 0 bases and J by 6 bases, with 12 bases left in between. Clones were sequenced by immunoSEQ multiplex PCR, and TCRdb holds only the in-frame ones, with some missing. This sample has roughly 380,000 clones, with around nine tenths found just once. This sample comprised peripheral blood, obtained in a trial of Ad26.COV2.S vaccine versus placebo. The rearrangement uses TRBV30 and TRBJ1-6, with D possibly being TRBD1 (6 bases). The sequence derives from a person aged 18-65 years who received the Ad26.COV2.S COVID-19 vaccine or a placebo. CDR3 sequence (DNA): TGTGCCTGGAGTGTAGGGGGTCAGAGTAATTCACCCCTCCACTTT. Translation: CAWSVGGQSNSPLHF.